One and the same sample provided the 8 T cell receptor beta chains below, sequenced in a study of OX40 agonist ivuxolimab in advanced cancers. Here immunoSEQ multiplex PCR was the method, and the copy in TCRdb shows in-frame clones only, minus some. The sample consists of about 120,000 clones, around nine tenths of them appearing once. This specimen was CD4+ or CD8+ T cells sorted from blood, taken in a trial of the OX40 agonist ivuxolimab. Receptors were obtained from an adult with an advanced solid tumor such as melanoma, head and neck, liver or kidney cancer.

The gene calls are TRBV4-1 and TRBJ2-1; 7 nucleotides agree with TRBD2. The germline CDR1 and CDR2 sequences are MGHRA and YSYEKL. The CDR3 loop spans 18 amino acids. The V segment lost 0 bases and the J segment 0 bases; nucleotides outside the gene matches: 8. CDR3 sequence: CASSQDTWGGSSYNEQFF. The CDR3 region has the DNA TGCGCCAGCAGCCAAGATACCTGGGGAGGGAGCTCCTACAATGAGCAGTTCTTC.

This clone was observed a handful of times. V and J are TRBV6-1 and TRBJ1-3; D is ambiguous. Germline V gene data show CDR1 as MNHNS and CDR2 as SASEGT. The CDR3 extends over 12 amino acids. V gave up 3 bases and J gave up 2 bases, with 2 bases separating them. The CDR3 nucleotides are TGTGCCAGCAGTGACACTGGAAACACCATATATTTT. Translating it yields CASSDTGNTIYF.

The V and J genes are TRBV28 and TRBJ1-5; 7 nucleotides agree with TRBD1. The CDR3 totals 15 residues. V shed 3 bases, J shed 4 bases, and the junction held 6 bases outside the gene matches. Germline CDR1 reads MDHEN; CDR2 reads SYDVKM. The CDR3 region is CASSFPGTANQPQHF. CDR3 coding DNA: TGTGCCAGCAGTTTCCCAGGGACAGCTAATCAGCCCCAGCATTTT. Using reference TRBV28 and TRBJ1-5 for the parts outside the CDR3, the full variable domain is DVKVTQSSRYLVKRTGEKVFLECVQDMDHENMFWYRQDPGLGLRLIYFSYDVKMKEKGDIPEGYSVSREKKERFSLILESASTNQTSMYLCASSFPGTANQPQHFGDGTRLSIL.

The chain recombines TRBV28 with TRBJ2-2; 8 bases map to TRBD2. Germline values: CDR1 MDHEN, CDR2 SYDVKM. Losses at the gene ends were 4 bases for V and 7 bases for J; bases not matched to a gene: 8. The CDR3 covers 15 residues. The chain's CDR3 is CASSSPGGGFGELFF. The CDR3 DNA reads TGTGCCAGCAGTTCCCCGGGCGGGGGGTTCGGGGAGCTGTTTTTT. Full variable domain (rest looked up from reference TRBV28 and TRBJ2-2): DVKVTQSSRYLVKRTGEKVFLECVQDMDHENMFWYRQDPGLGLRLIYFSYDVKMKEKGDIPEGYSVSREKKERFSLILESASTNQTSMYLCASSSPGGGFGELFFGEGSRLTVL.

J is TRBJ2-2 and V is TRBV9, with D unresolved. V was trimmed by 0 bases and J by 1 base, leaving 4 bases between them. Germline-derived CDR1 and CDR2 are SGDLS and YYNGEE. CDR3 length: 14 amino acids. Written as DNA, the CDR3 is TGTGCCAGCAGCGTAGTGGGGAACACCGGGGAGCTGTTTTTT. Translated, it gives CASSVVGNTGELFF.

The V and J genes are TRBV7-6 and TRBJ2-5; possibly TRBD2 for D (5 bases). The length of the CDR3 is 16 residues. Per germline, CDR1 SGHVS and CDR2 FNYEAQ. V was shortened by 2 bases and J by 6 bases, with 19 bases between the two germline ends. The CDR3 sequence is CASSLPYGVGIKTQYF. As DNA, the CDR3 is TGTGCCAGCAGCTTACCTTACGGGGTTGGGATCAAGACCCAGTACTTC.

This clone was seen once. The CDR3 sequence is CASSSGLAGTAEQFF. The CDR3 DNA reads TGCGCCAGCAGCTCTGGACTAGCGGGAACCGCTGAGCAGTTCTTC. This sequence joins TRBV5-1 and TRBJ2-1; the match to TRBD2 covers 12 bases. Germline loops: CDR1 SGHRS, CDR2 YFSETQ. The CDR3 is 15 residues long. The V and J ends lost 3 bases and 9 bases, in that order; junction bases with no gene match: 7. Together with reference TRBV5-1 and TRBJ2-1, the CDR3 gives the full variable domain: KAGVTQTPRYLIKTRGQQVTLSCSPISGHRSVSWYQQTPGQGLQFLFEYFSETQRNKGNFPGRFSGRQFSNSRSEMNVSTLELGDSALYLCASSSGLAGTAEQFFGPGTRLTVL.

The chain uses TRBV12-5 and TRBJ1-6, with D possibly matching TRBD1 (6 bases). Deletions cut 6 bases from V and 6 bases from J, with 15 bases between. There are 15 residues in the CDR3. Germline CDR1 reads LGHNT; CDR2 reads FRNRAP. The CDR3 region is CASGRDTGFNSPLHF. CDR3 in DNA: TGTGCTAGTGGCCGCGACACAGGGTTTAATTCACCCCTCCACTTT.